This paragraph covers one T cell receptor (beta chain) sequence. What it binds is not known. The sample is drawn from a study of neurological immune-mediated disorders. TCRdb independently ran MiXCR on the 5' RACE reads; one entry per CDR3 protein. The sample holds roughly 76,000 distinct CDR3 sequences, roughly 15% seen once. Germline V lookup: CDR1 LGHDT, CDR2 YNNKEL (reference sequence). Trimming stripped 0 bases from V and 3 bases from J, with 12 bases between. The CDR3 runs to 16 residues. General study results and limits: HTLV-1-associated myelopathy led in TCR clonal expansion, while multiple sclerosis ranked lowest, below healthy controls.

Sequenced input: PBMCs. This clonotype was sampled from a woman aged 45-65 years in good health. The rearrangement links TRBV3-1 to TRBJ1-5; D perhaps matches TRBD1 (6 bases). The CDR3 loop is CASSQDPGDNNQPQHF. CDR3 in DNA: TGTGCCAGCAGCCAAGATCCAGGGGACAACAATCAGCCCCAGCATTTT.